This TCR beta chain was retrieved from a study of OX40 agonist ivuxolimab in advanced cancers. CDR1 is SGHTA, CDR2 FQGNSA, per germline. V lost 0 bases and J lost 4; bases outside the gene matches: 3. The CDR3 is made up of 15 amino acids. The assay was immunoSEQ multiplex PCR, and TCRdb's table has in-frame clones only and misses some. The table lists about 70,000 clones, 88% of them singletons. This clone was detected only once. The V call is TRBV7-2, the J call TRBJ2-7, with 10 bases that match TRBD1. The sequence was obtained from an adult with an advanced solid tumor such as melanoma, head and neck, liver or kidney cancer. The source was CD4+ or CD8+ T cells sorted from blood, collected in a trial of the OX40 agonist ivuxolimab. The DNA for the CDR3 is TGTGCCAGCAGCTTAGCCGGACAGGGGGGTTACGAGCAGTACTTC. Translating gives CASSLAGQGGYEQYF.